The TCR beta chain under discussion was sequenced for a study of beta chain features in type 1 diabetes. Across the study: Regarding age, gender and cell yields, patients proved similar to healthy donors. Study results and limitations: In all four CD4+ subsets, TCRB CDR3 length was significantly, moderately reduced in type 1 diabetes. Cells carrying high TCR expression could end up over-represented when cDNA is sequenced.

With 3 bases removed from V and 4 bases from J, the gap between germline ends came to 11 bases. CDR3 size: 14 residues. Germline lookup yields CDR1 SEHNR and CDR2 FQNEAQ (reference sequence). The study reverse transcribed the entire isolated RNA, so it sequenced expressed TCRB transcripts. It was found that naive, central memory and regulatory T cell samples averaged about 4 million reads. The method was immunoSEQ multiplex PCR; TCRdb's version includes in-frame clones alone and lacks a portion of them. In the table there are approximately 600,000 clones, around 11% of which are singletons. This clone came up a few times. The antigen is unknown.

The sequence was obtained from a man aged 25 to 45 with type 1 diabetes. The sequenced material came from naive CD4+ T cells from blood. This rearrangement joins TRBV7-9 to TRBJ2-3; TRBD1 or TRBD2 may be the D gene (5 bases each). CDR3 region: CASSFDRGADTQYF. The CDR3 nucleotides read TGTGCCAGCAGCTTTGATCGGGGCGCAGATACGCAGTATTTT.